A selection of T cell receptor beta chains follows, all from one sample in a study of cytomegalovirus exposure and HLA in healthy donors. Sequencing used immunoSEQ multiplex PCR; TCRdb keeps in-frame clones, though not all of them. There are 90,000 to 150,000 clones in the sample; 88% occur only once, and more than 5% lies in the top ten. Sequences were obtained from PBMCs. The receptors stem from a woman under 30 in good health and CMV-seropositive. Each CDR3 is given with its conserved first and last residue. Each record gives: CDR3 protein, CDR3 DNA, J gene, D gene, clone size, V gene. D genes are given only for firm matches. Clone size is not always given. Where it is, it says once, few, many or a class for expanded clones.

cdr3_aa: CASSTSGSTDTQYF
cdr3_nt: TGTGCCAGCTCAACTAGCGGGAGCACAGATACGCAGTATTTT
j_call: TRBJ2-3
d_call: TRBD2
clone_size: NA
v_call: TRBV28

cdr3_aa: CASSLLTGVEETQYF
cdr3_nt: TGTGCCAGCAGCCTATTGACAGGGGTCGAGGAGACCCAGTACTTC
j_call: TRBJ2-5
d_call: TRBD1
clone_size: NA
v_call: TRBV5-6

cdr3_aa: CASSGGPGNEQFF
cdr3_nt: TGTGCCAGCAGCGGGGGCCCCGGCAATGAGCAGTTCTTC
j_call: TRBJ2-1
d_call: NA
clone_size: NA
v_call: TRBV5-6

cdr3_aa: CASSFSRRENQPQHF
cdr3_nt: TGTGCCAGCAGTTTTTCGCGGCGAGAGAATCAGCCCCAGCATTTT
j_call: TRBJ1-5
d_call: NA
clone_size: NA
v_call: TRBV6-7

cdr3_aa: CASNGQGSTEAFF
cdr3_nt: TGTGCCAGTAACGGACAGGGGTCCACTGAAGCTTTCTTT
j_call: TRBJ1-1
d_call: TRBD1
clone_size: few
v_call: TRBV6-4

cdr3_aa: CASSQDGTGANVLTF
cdr3_nt: TGTGCCAGCAGCCAAGATGGTACAGGCGCCAACGTCCTGACTTTC
j_call: TRBJ2-6
d_call: NA
clone_size: NA
v_call: TRBV14

cdr3_aa: CASSTLGIFTDTQYF
cdr3_nt: TGTGCCAGTAGTACCCTCGGGATTTTCACAGATACGCAGTATTTT
j_call: TRBJ2-3
d_call: NA
clone_size: NA
v_call: TRBV19

cdr3_aa: CAWSVWGQGAGEQYF
cdr3_nt: TGTGCCTGGAGTGTTTGGGGGCAGGGGGCAGGCGAGCAGTACTTC
j_call: TRBJ2-7
d_call: TRBD1
clone_size: NA
v_call: TRBV30

cdr3_aa: CASSYSTGRTPLHF
cdr3_nt: TGTGCCAGCAGTTACTCGACAGGGAGGACACCCCTCCACTTT
j_call: TRBJ1-6
d_call: TRBD1
clone_size: NA
v_call: TRBV6-6

cdr3_aa: CASRRTGESVSYGYTF
cdr3_nt: TGTGCCAGCAGACGGACAGGGGAGAGTGTGAGCTATGGCTACACCTTC
j_call: TRBJ1-2
d_call: TRBD1
clone_size: NA
v_call: TRBV14

cdr3_aa: CASSWQGNTEAFF
cdr3_nt: TGTGCCAGCAGCTGGCAGGGGAACACTGAAGCTTTCTTT
j_call: TRBJ1-1
d_call: NA
clone_size: NA
v_call: TRBV5-6

cdr3_aa: CASSSRGMGYGYTF
cdr3_nt: TGTGCCAGCAGTTCGAGGGGGATGGGCTATGGCTACACCTTC
j_call: TRBJ1-2
d_call: NA
clone_size: NA
v_call: TRBV5-4

cdr3_aa: CASSLVPGGQYNEQFF
cdr3_nt: TGCGCCAGCAGCTTGGTTCCGGGAGGGCAATACAATGAGCAGTTCTTC
j_call: TRBJ2-1
d_call: TRBD2
clone_size: NA
v_call: TRBV5-1

cdr3_aa: CAISDRDGAGANVLTF
cdr3_nt: TGTGCCATCAGTGATCGCGATGGGGCCGGGGCCAACGTCCTGACTTTC
j_call: TRBJ2-6
d_call: NA
clone_size: NA
v_call: TRBV10-3

cdr3_aa: CATSRDWSVRETQYF
cdr3_nt: TGTGCCACCAGCAGAGATTGGTCGGTTAGAGAGACCCAGTACTTC
j_call: TRBJ2-5
d_call: NA
clone_size: NA
v_call: TRBV15

cdr3_aa: CASSAGTGRSEQYF
cdr3_nt: TGTGCCAGCAGCGCCGGGACAGGGCGGAGCGAGCAGTACTTC
j_call: TRBJ2-7
d_call: TRBD1
clone_size: NA
v_call: TRBV27

cdr3_aa: CAWRNLADSSYNEQFF
cdr3_nt: TGTGCCTGGAGAAACCTAGCGGATAGCTCCTACAATGAGCAGTTCTTC
j_call: TRBJ2-1
d_call: TRBD2
clone_size: NA
v_call: TRBV30

cdr3_aa: CASSLTRNSGQSPFF
cdr3_nt: TGCGCCAGCAGCTTGACCCGGAACTCGGGACAAAGTCCGTTCTTC
j_call: TRBJ2-1
d_call: NA
clone_size: NA
v_call: TRBV5-1

cdr3_aa: CASSASWTESNEQFF
cdr3_nt: TGTGCCAGCAGCGCATCCTGGACAGAGAGCAATGAGCAGTTCTTC
j_call: TRBJ2-1
d_call: NA
clone_size: NA
v_call: TRBV5-6

cdr3_aa: CASSWGTGETEAFF
cdr3_nt: TGTGCCAGCAGTTGGGGGACAGGGGAGACTGAAGCTTTCTTT
j_call: TRBJ1-1
d_call: TRBD1
clone_size: NA
v_call: TRBV6-6

cdr3_aa: CASSEGGGALYEQYF
cdr3_nt: TGTGCCAGCAGTGAGGGTGGGGGGGCACTATACGAGCAGTACTTC
j_call: TRBJ2-7
d_call: NA
clone_size: NA
v_call: TRBV6-1

cdr3_aa: CASSLPDRGPEAFF
cdr3_nt: TGTGCCAGCAGCCTCCCCGACAGGGGACCTGAAGCTTTCTTT
j_call: TRBJ1-1
d_call: TRBD1
clone_size: NA
v_call: TRBV7-9

cdr3_aa: CASSPDTGTGDQPQHF
cdr3_nt: TGTGCCAGCAGCCCAGATACCGGGACAGGGGACCAGCCCCAGCATTTT
j_call: TRBJ1-5
d_call: TRBD1
clone_size: NA
v_call: TRBV4-2

cdr3_aa: CASSQTGTTRHEQFF
cdr3_nt: TGTGCCAGCAGCCAAACGGGGACTACTCGCCATGAGCAGTTCTTC
j_call: TRBJ2-1
d_call: TRBD2
clone_size: NA
v_call: TRBV11-3

cdr3_aa: CASRTGVGTVNTEAFF
cdr3_nt: TGTGCCAGCAGAACGGGGGTCGGGACAGTGAACACTGAAGCTTTCTTT
j_call: TRBJ1-1
d_call: TRBD1
clone_size: NA
v_call: TRBV5-8

cdr3_aa: CSAESGPKQFF
cdr3_nt: TGCAGTGCGGAGTCGGGTCCCAAGCAGTTCTTC
j_call: TRBJ2-1
d_call: NA
clone_size: NA
v_call: TRBV20-1

cdr3_aa: CASSLSGSAGELFF
cdr3_nt: TGTGCCAGCAGCCTTAGCGGGAGCGCCGGGGAGCTGTTTTTT
j_call: TRBJ2-2
d_call: TRBD2
clone_size: NA
v_call: TRBV7-9

cdr3_aa: CASRTGQGEQYF
cdr3_nt: TGTGCCAGCAGAACTGGACAGGGCGAGCAGTACTTC
j_call: TRBJ2-7
d_call: TRBD1
clone_size: NA
v_call: TRBV7-9

cdr3_aa: CASSPLGGRASGANVLTF
cdr3_nt: TGCGCCAGCAGCCCCCTTGGCGGGAGGGCCTCTGGGGCCAACGTCCTGACTTTC
j_call: TRBJ2-6
d_call: TRBD2
clone_size: NA
v_call: TRBV5-1

cdr3_aa: CASSPGRTPFPYEQYF
cdr3_nt: TGTGCCAGCAGCCCAGGGAGGACTCCCTTCCCATACGAGCAGTACTTC
j_call: TRBJ2-7
d_call: NA
clone_size: NA
v_call: TRBV9

cdr3_aa: CASSYYGGARGYTF
cdr3_nt: TGTGCCAGCAGTTACTATGGGGGGGCGCGAGGCTACACCTTC
j_call: TRBJ1-2
d_call: NA
clone_size: NA
v_call: TRBV6-5

cdr3_aa: CASSSGQGGTEAFF
cdr3_nt: TGCGCCAGCAGCTCTGGACAGGGGGGCACTGAAGCTTTCTTT
j_call: TRBJ1-1
d_call: TRBD1
clone_size: NA
v_call: TRBV5-1

cdr3_aa: CASSSGLAGGPEAGELFF
cdr3_nt: TGTGCCAGCAGTTCAGGACTAGCGGGAGGGCCGGAAGCCGGGGAGCTGTTTTTT
j_call: TRBJ2-2
d_call: TRBD2
clone_size: once
v_call: TRBV27

cdr3_aa: CASSRRTPRTGVSEQYF
cdr3_nt: TGCGCCAGCAGCCGGCGGACTCCACGGACAGGGGTTTCTGAGCAGTACTTC
j_call: TRBJ2-7
d_call: TRBD1
clone_size: NA
v_call: TRBV4-1

cdr3_aa: CSGMGGQGMNTEAFF
cdr3_nt: TGCAGCGGGATGGGGGGACAGGGGATGAACACTGAAGCTTTCTTT
j_call: TRBJ1-1
d_call: TRBD1
clone_size: NA
v_call: TRBV29-1

cdr3_aa: CASSPPLAGGTQYF
cdr3_nt: TGTGCCAGCAGCCCACCCTTAGCGGGAGGTACGCAGTATTTT
j_call: TRBJ2-3
d_call: TRBD2
clone_size: NA
v_call: TRBV11-3

cdr3_aa: CASSSMGGGSTDTQYF
cdr3_nt: TGTGCCAGCAGCTCTATGGGGGGTGGGAGCACAGATACGCAGTATTTT
j_call: TRBJ2-3
d_call: NA
clone_size: NA
v_call: TRBV13

cdr3_aa: CASSTLASSYEQYF
cdr3_nt: TGTGCCAGCAGTACCCTGGCCAGCTCCTACGAGCAGTACTTC
j_call: TRBJ2-7
d_call: NA
clone_size: once
v_call: TRBV6-1

cdr3_aa: CASSQETGGYTF
cdr3_nt: TGTGCCAGCAGCCAAGAAACAGGTGGCTACACCTTC
j_call: TRBJ1-2
d_call: NA
clone_size: many
v_call: TRBV4-2

cdr3_aa: CASSVAGREDEAFF
cdr3_nt: TGTGCCAGCAGCGTAGCTGGCAGGGAAGATGAAGCTTTCTTT
j_call: TRBJ1-1
d_call: NA
clone_size: NA
v_call: TRBV9

cdr3_aa: CATSRDKGLAGETQYF
cdr3_nt: TGTGCCACCAGCAGAGATAAGGGACTAGCGGGGGAGACCCAGTACTTC
j_call: TRBJ2-5
d_call: TRBD2
clone_size: NA
v_call: TRBV15

cdr3_aa: CASSQAYSTNSPLHF
cdr3_nt: TGCGCCAGCAGCCAAGCGTACAGCACCAATTCACCCCTCCACTTT
j_call: TRBJ1-6
d_call: NA
clone_size: NA
v_call: TRBV4-1

cdr3_aa: CASSPIAGGMETQYF
cdr3_nt: TGTGCCAGCAGCCCCATAGCGGGAGGGATGGAGACCCAGTACTTC
j_call: TRBJ2-5
d_call: TRBD2
clone_size: NA
v_call: TRBV9

cdr3_aa: CASSQGQGPNYGYTF
cdr3_nt: TGTGCCAGCAGTCAAGGACAGGGACCTAACTATGGCTACACCTTC
j_call: TRBJ1-2
d_call: TRBD1
clone_size: NA
v_call: TRBV6-5

cdr3_aa: CASSPWGDEQYF
cdr3_nt: TGCGCCAGCAGCCCATGGGGGGATGAGCAGTACTTC
j_call: TRBJ2-7
d_call: NA
clone_size: NA
v_call: TRBV5-1

cdr3_aa: CASSGSSGNTIYF
cdr3_nt: TGTGCCAGCTCAGGGAGCTCTGGAAACACCATATATTTT
j_call: TRBJ1-3
d_call: NA
clone_size: NA
v_call: TRBV18

cdr3_aa: CASSYGGHRSPEAFF
cdr3_nt: TGTGCCAGCAGTTACGGGGGACACCGGAGCCCTGAAGCTTTCTTT
j_call: TRBJ1-1
d_call: NA
clone_size: NA
v_call: TRBV6-5

cdr3_aa: CASRQSRNTGELFF
cdr3_nt: TGTGCCAGCAGGCAATCCAGGAACACCGGGGAGCTGTTTTTT
j_call: TRBJ2-2
d_call: NA
clone_size: NA
v_call: TRBV7-2